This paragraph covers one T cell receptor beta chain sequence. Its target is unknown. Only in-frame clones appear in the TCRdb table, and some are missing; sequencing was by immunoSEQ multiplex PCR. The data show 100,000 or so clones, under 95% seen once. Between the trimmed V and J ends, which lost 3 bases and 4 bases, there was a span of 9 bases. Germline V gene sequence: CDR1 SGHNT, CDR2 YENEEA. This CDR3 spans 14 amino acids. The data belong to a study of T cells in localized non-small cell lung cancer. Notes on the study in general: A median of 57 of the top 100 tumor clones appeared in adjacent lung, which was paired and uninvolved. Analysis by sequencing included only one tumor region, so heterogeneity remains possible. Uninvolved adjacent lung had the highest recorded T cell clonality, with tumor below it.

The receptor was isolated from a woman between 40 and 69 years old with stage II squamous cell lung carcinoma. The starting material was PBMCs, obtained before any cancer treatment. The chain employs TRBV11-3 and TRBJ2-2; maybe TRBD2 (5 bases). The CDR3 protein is CASSLLGSTGELFF. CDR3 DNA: TGTGCCAGCAGCTTGCTAGGGAGCACCGGGGAGCTGTTTTTT.